Following are 6 T cell receptor beta chains from one sample sequenced in a study of blood T cell repertoires in COVID-19. Produced via immunoSEQ multiplex PCR; TCRdb's table is partial and in-frame only. The data contain around 130,000 clones, roughly 90% of them singletons. Specimen: peripheral blood. These receptors were taken from a man aged 55 to 70 with COVID-19, enrolled during active disease.

The chain combines TRBV2 with TRBJ2-7, with 9 bases matching TRBD2. The CDR3 extends over 15 amino acids. V was pared by 5 bases and J by 5 bases, with 10 bases of the junction left unmatched. Germline V lookup: CDR1 SNHLY, CDR2 FYNNEI. CDR3 residues: CASSLRGTSKNEQYF. The CDR3, as DNA: TGTGCCAGCAGTCTAAGAGGGACTAGCAAGAACGAGCAGTACTTC.

The rearrangement joins TRBV11-1 to TRBJ2-7, with D hard to call. This CDR3 comprises 12 residues. Germline assignment: CDR1 SGHAT and CDR2 FQDESV (reference sequence). V lost 4 bases to trimming and J lost 7 bases, with 11 bases between them. This chain's CDR3 is CASSSPDGEQYF. The CDR3, as DNA: TGTGCCAGCAGCTCCCCCGACGGGGAGCAGTACTTC.

This sequence joins TRBV30 and TRBJ2-7; D possibly corresponds to TRBD1 (5 bases). V was trimmed by 4 bases and J by 3 bases, leaving 13 bases between them. Germline CDR1 is GTSNPN and CDR2 is SVGIG (reference sequence). The CDR3 length is 13 residues. CDR3 region: CAWKTATLYEQYF. CDR3 DNA sequence: TGTGCCTGGAAGACAGCGACCCTCTACGAGCAGTACTTC.

The CDR3: CASSETSGEGSPLHF. For the CDR3, the DNA is TGTGCCAGCAGTGAAACCTCAGGGGAAGGGTCACCCCTCCACTTT. This sequence joins TRBV6-1 and TRBJ1-6; possibly TRBD1 for D (6 bases). Germline lookup yields CDR1 MNHNS and CDR2 SASEGT. This CDR3 is 15 amino acids long. Trimming took 2 bases from V and 10 from J, leaving 15 bases between them.

The rearrangement links TRBV6-2 or TRBV6-3 to TRBJ1-1; tentative D call: TRBD1 (6 bases). The CDR3 sequence is 15 residues long. The V end was cut by 5 bases, the J end by 5 bases, with 18 bases between. CDR1 and CDR2 from the germline V gene are MNHEY and SVGEGT. CDR3 in DNA: TGTGCCAGCAGTCCAGACTCCGGGACACTGACTGAAGCTTTCTTT. This translates into CASSPDSGTLTEAFF.

The chain carries TRBV9 and TRBJ2-3; weak D call: TRBD2 (5 bases). Germline V gene data show CDR1 as SGDLS and CDR2 as YYNGEE. The CDR3 has 12 residues. Trimming removed 4 bases from V and 10 bases from J, with 13 bases in between. CDR3 coding DNA: TGTGCCAGCAGCCCCCGGGGTGGGCCGCAGTATTTT. It codes for CASSPRGGPQYF.